This TCR beta chain was identified during a study of cytomegalovirus exposure and HLA in healthy donors. V trimming: 7 bases; J trimming: 2 bases; junction bases outside the gene matches: 5. The CDR3 consists of 13 residues. In germline, CDR1 is SGHAT, CDR2 FQDESV (reference sequence). With 60 Vbeta and 13 Jbeta primers, the PCR was carried out. Sequenced by immunoSEQ multiplex PCR; TCRdb stores in-frame clones only, minus some. The sample carries around 130,000 clones, 70% to 75% recorded once. Study conclusions and caveats: Usually a TCR sequence was rare, but some public TCRs were found in many donors. Accurate prediction of HLA-A and HLA-B alleles (for most subjects) was reportedly achieved from TCR beta sequences.

To note about this clone: Its target is not known.

This sequence joins TRBV11-1 and TRBJ2-7; 7 nucleotides match TRBD1. The sequenced sample was PBMCs. The source of this sequence is a woman aged 35 to 49 in good health and CMV-seropositive. The CDR3 loop is CASKRQGAYEQYF. The CDR3 DNA sequence: TGTGCCAGCAAGAGGCAGGGGGCCTACGAGCAGTACTTC.